This TCR beta chain originates from a study of T cell changes during pregnancy in multiple sclerosis. In this sample, this clone turned up once. V was pared by 4 bases and J by 2 bases, with 12 bases between. CDR1 is SGHRS and CDR2 is YFSETQ in the germline V gene. This CDR3 is built from 14 residues. Only in-frame clones appear in the TCRdb table, and some are missing; sequencing was by immunoSEQ multiplex PCR. The profile shows about 70,000 clones, around 90% of them singletons. This specimen consisted of CD4+ T cells from peripheral blood mononuclear cells, obtained after pregnancy. This clonotype was sampled from a female donor with multiple sclerosis, enrolled in a pregnancy study. The V and J genes are TRBV5-1 and TRBJ1-2, with TRBD1 as a possible D gene (6 bases). DNA for the CDR3: TGCGCCAGCAGCCCCATACAGGGAAACTATGGCTACACCTTC. Its protein product is CASSPIQGNYGYTF.